What follows are 15 T cell receptor beta chains derived from one specimen sequenced in a study of graft-versus-host responses after intestinal transplantation. Assay: immunoSEQ multiplex PCR; the TCRdb copy retains only in-frame clones and omits some. The table records around 9,000 clones, over 90% of them present only once. The input for sequencing was PBMCs, taken 11 days after intestinal transplantation. The source of these receptors is a human patient who received an intestinal transplant, so some T cells may come from the graft donor.

The chain recombines TRBV5-4 with TRBJ1-1, with D perhaps TRBD1 (5 bases). Trimming took off 4 bases at V and 7 bases at J, with 20 bases between the two ends. CDR3 size: 15 residues. CDR1 is SGHNT, CDR2 YYREEE, per germline (reference sequence). CDR3 coding DNA: TGTGCCAGCAGCCCACCCGGGGGGGGAGTGGATGAAGCTTTCTTT. Translated, it gives CASSPPGGGVDEAFF.

The chain recombines TRBV6-1 with TRBJ2-6; TRBD2 matches at 8 bases. The CDR3 has 16 amino acids. CDR1 is MNHNS and CDR2 is SASEGT in the germline V gene. J was trimmed by 3 bases and V by 0 bases; bases with no gene match: 1. The CDR3: CASSEASGDGANVLTF. The DNA for the CDR3 is TGTGCCAGCAGTGAAGCTAGCGGGGATGGGGCCAACGTCCTGACTTTC.

As to this clone: A junction end diverges from the germline sequence, so it may reflect a read error. The V and J genes are TRBV11-2 and TRBJ2-7, with a tentative D call TRBD1 (7 bases). The germline V gene has CDR1 SGHAT and CDR2 FQNNGV. This CDR3 region has 15 residues. In nucleotides, the CDR3 is TGTGCCAGCAGCCCCCGACAGGGCCTGGACTACGGGCAGTACTTC. Protein: CASSPRQGLDYGQYF.

This chain links TRBV28 with TRBJ1-3; D ambiguous. The germline V and J ends were trimmed by 8 bases and 0 bases, with 11 bases remaining between them. The CDR3 sequence is 14 residues long. CDR1 is MDHEN, CDR2 SYDVKM, per germline. The CDR3: CASSRRISGNTIYF. CDR3 nucleotides: TGTGCCAGCTCGAGGCGGATCTCTGGAAACACCATATATTTT.

The chain recombines TRBV2 with TRBJ1-1, with D possibly being TRBD1 (5 bases). Per germline, CDR1 SNHLY and CDR2 FYNNEI. The V end was cut by 10 bases, the J end by 4 bases, with 19 bases between. CDR3 length: 14 residues. The CDR3 sequence is CATRGENIGTEAFF. The DNA for the CDR3 is TGTGCCACCCGGGGGGAGAACATTGGCACTGAAGCTTTCTTT.

The chain joins TRBV28 to TRBJ2-1, with 9 bases identical to TRBD2. Per germline, CDR1 MDHEN and CDR2 SYDVKM. CDR3 length equals 17 residues. The junction had 17 bases not matched to a gene; V was cut back by 7 bases and J by 7 bases. The CDR3 DNA reads TGTGCCAGCAACTCTCCCCGGGCGGGAGGGCCACATAATGAGCAGTTCTTC. Its translation: CASNSPRAGGPHNEQFF.

The chain is built from TRBV2 and TRBJ1-5, with unresolved D. The CDR3 runs to 15 residues. Germline V gene sequence: CDR1 SNHLY, CDR2 FYNNEI. The germline V and J ends were trimmed by 4 bases and 0 bases, with 10 bases remaining between them. In nucleotides, the CDR3 is TGTGCCAGCAGTGTTGGCGGGGTTAGCAATCAGCCCCAGCATTTT. It is translated as CASSVGGVSNQPQHF.

V usage is TRBV6-1 and J usage is TRBJ1-3; D gene unclear. The V and J ends lost 3 bases and 0 bases respectively, with 9 bases between them. The CDR3 loop spans 15 amino acids. CDR1 MNHNS and CDR2 SASEGT come from the germline V gene. Written as DNA, the CDR3 is TGTGCCAGCAGTGAGGAGCCGAGCTCTGGAAACACCATATATTTT. The encoded protein is CASSEEPSSGNTIYF.

The table lists this clone with a count of one. The chain has TRBV5-4 and TRBJ1-1; D is uncertain. V lost 3 bases to trimming and J lost 2 bases, with 11 bases between them. Germline values: CDR1 SGHNT, CDR2 YYREEE (reference sequence). The CDR3 is 14 residues long. CDR3 protein: CASSSYAGNTEAFF. The CDR3, as DNA: TGTGCCAGCAGCTCTTATGCAGGAAACACTGAAGCTTTCTTT.

The V call is TRBV9, the J call TRBJ2-3; D remains unclear. CDR1 is SGDLS, CDR2 YYNGEE, per germline. The CDR3 is made up of 14 amino acids. With 3 bases removed from V and 2 bases from J, the gap between germline ends came to 10 bases. The CDR3 DNA is TGTGCCAGCAGCGCCGTGGGCACCACAGATACGCAGTATTTT. This codes for CASSAVGTTDTQYF.

The chain couples TRBV28 to TRBJ2-1, with D perhaps TRBD1 (5 bases). CDR1 and CDR2 (germline): MDHEN, SYDVKM. Trimming took off 3 bases at V and 7 bases at J, with 19 bases between the two ends. CDR3 length: 16 amino acids. DNA for the CDR3: TGTGCCAGCAGTTTTATGAGGCAGGGTAGGTGGAATGAGCAGTTCTTC. As protein: CASSFMRQGRWNEQFF.

This chain connects TRBV2 to TRBJ2-7; D gene uncertain. CDR1 is SNHLY and CDR2 is FYNNEI in the germline V gene. Trimming removed 3 bases at V and 2 bases at J, with 11 bases between. The CDR3 contains 14 residues. CDR3 region: CASSDRLETYEQYF. The CDR3, as DNA: TGTGCCAGCAGTGATAGGCTAGAGACCTACGAGCAGTACTTC.

The chain couples TRBV28 to TRBJ1-4; D is unresolved. V was clipped by 5 bases and J by 0 bases, with 22 bases between them. This CDR3 is 19 amino acids long. Germline lookup yields CDR1 MDHEN and CDR2 SYDVKM. Written as DNA, the CDR3 is TGTGCCAGCAGTCCACTTCAGGACTTTCCGAGGCCAACTAATGAAAAACTGTTTTTT. Amino acids: CASSPLQDFPRPTNEKLFF.

This clone was seen only once. J is TRBJ1-2 and V is TRBV5-5, with TRBD1 matching over 8 bases. The CDR3 length is 13 residues. CDR1 is SGHKS, CDR2 YYEKEE, per germline (reference sequence). V lost 4 bases, J lost 8 bases, and 7 bases stayed unmatched. CDR3 loop: CASSADRVLGYTF. The CDR3 nucleotides read TGTGCCAGCAGCGCGGACAGGGTACTCGGCTACACCTTC.

V gene TRBV29-1 combines with J gene TRBJ2-1, with a weak D call TRBD2 (6 bases). V was clipped by 5 bases and J by 10 bases, with 12 bases between them. CDR1 is SQVTM, CDR2 ANQGSEA, per germline. There are 11 residues in the CDR3. CDR3 amino acids: CSVQLATEQFF. The CDR3 DNA sequence: TGCAGCGTTCAGCTAGCGACCGAGCAGTTCTTC.